This T cell receptor beta chain was sequenced for a study of sequential checkpoint blockade in melanoma. About the study: First-line arms were nivolumab then ipilimumab, or the reverse, randomized 1:1.

Regarding treatment: randomized to nivolumab then ipilimumab (arm A) or the reverse (arm B). DNA-damaging chemotherapy had not been given to any patient beforehand. Measured with immunoSEQ multiplex PCR; TCRdb has only the in-frame clones, and not every one. The sample records 25,000 to 35,000 clones, about 83% being singletons. This sequence was found in a human donor with melanoma. The sample in question was CD8+ T cells sorted from blood (inferred from file names), obtained from a patient given nivolumab and ipilimumab in sequence.

The CDR3 nucleotides read TGTGCCAGCAGGGGTAGCGGGACTAACACAGATACGCAGTATTTT. It yields the protein CASRGSGTNTDTQYF. This sequence joins TRBV11-2 and TRBJ2-3; 8 positions agree with TRBD2. V was clipped by 6 bases and J by 2 bases; unmatched bases: 7. CDR3 length: 15 amino acids. Looked up from germline, CDR1 is SGHAT and CDR2 is FQNNGV.